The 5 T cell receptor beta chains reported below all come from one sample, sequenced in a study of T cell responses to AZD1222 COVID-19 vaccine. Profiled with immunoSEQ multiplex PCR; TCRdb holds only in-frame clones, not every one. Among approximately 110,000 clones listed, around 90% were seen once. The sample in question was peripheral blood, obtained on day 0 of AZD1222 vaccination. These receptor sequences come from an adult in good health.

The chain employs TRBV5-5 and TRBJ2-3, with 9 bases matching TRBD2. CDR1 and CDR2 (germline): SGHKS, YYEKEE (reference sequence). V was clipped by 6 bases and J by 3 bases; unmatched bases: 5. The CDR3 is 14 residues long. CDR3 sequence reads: CASKITSGTDTQYF. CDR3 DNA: TGTGCCAGCAAAATAACTAGCGGGACAGATACGCAGTATTTT.

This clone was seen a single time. The CDR3 sequence is CASSMGTANTGELFF. CDR3 in DNA: TGTGCCAGTAGTATGGGAACCGCGAACACCGGGGAGCTGTTTTTT. This chain uses TRBV19 with TRBJ2-2; no clear D gene. Germline V gene data show CDR1 as LNHDA and CDR2 as SQIVND (reference sequence). Trimming stripped 3 bases from V and 0 bases from J, with 8 bases between. CDR3 length: 15 residues.

The CDR3 protein is CASSPGSSPLHF. CDR3 nucleotide sequence: TGTGCCAGCAGCCCGGGGAGTTCACCCCTCCACTTT. The chain links TRBV6-5 to TRBJ1-6, with D unclear. The CDR3 spans 12 residues. The V gene lost 6 bases and the J gene lost 9 bases, with 9 bases spanning the gap. CDR1 and CDR2 from the germline V gene are MNHEY and SVGAGI.

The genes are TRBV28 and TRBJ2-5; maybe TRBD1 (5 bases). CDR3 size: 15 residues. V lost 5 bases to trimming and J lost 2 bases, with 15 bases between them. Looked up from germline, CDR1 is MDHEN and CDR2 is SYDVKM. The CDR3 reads CASSLLPGKQETQYF. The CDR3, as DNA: TGTGCCAGCAGTCTCTTACCAGGGAAACAAGAGACCCAGTACTTC.

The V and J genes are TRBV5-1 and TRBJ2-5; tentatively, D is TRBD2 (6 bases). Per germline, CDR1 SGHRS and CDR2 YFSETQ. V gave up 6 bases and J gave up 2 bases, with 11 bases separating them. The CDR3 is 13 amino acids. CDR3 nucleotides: TGCGCCAGCAATGTGGGGGGACAAGAGACCCAGTACTTC. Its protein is CASNVGGQETQYF.